The TCR beta chain under discussion was sequenced for a study of T-cell memory formation after mild COVID-19. Overall study: Largely, TCR clusters stayed within a single donor.

TCRdb independently ran MiXCR on the 5' RACE reads; one entry per CDR3 protein. This sample has about 560,000 distinct CDR3 sequences; about 22% occur once, and the top ten carry under 8.5%. CDR3 length equals 15 residues. Trimming took off 0 bases at V and 3 bases at J, with 11 bases between the two ends. Germline V gives CDR1 MNHEY, CDR2 SMNVEV (reference sequence). Note on this clonotype: Its antigen is as yet unknown.

Notes on the study in general: Clones shrinking from day 15 to 85 showed even CD4/CD8 mixes; later expanders tilted CD4+. The appearance of some responding clones in pre-infection memory suggested that cross-reactive memory joined.

This TCR derives from an adult woman who had mild COVID-19 (a few samples of this study predate the infection). Cell type and time point are not known. The sample consisted of PBMCs or a T cell subset sorted from them (not recorded which). This rearrangement joins TRBV27 to TRBJ1-1; D call uncertain. CDR3 sequence: CASSLSGFGDTEAFF. Here the CDR3 DNA reads TGTGCCAGCAGTTTATCTGGTTTTGGGGACACTGAAGCTTTCTTT.